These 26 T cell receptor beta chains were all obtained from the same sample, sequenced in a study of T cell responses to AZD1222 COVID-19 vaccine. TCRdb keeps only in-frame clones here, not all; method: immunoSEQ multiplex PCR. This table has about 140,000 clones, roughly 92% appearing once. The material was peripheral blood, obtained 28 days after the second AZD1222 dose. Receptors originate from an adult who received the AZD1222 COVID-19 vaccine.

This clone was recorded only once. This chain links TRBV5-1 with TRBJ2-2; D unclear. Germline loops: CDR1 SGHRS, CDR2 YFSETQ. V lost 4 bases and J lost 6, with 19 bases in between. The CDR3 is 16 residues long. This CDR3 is CASSPRTLLSPGELFF. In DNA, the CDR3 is TGCGCCAGCAGCCCCCGGACCCTCTTGTCACCCGGGGAGCTGTTTTTT. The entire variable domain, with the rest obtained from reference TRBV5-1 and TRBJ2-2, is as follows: KAGVTQTPRYLIKTRGQQVTLSCSPISGHRSVSWYQQTPGQGLQFLFEYFSETQRNKGNFPGRFSGRQFSNSRSEMNVSTLELGDSALYLCASSPRTLLSPGELFFGEGSRLTVL.

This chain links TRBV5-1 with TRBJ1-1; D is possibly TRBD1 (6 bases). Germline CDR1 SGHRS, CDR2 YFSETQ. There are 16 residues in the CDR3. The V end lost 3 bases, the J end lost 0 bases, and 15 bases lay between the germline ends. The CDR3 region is CASSSRRGQMNTEAFF. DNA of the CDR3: TGCGCCAGCAGCTCCCGGAGAGGACAGATGAACACTGAAGCTTTCTTT.

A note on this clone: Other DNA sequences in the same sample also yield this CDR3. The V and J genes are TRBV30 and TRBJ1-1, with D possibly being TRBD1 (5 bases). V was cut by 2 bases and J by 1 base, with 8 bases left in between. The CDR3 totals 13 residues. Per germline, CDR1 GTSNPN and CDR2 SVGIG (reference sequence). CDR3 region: CAWSLQGNTEAFF. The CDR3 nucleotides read TGTGCCTGGAGTCTCCAGGGGAACACTGAAGCTTTCTTT.

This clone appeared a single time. The DNA of the CDR3 is TGTGCCAGCAGCCCCACGGGTGCCTACACTGAAGCTTTCTTT. Translation gives CASSPTGAYTEAFF. The V call is TRBV7-2, the J call TRBJ1-1; D not resolved. The germline V gene has CDR1 SGHTA and CDR2 FQGNSA. Trimming removed 5 bases at V and 3 bases at J, with 13 bases between. The CDR3 contains 14 residues.

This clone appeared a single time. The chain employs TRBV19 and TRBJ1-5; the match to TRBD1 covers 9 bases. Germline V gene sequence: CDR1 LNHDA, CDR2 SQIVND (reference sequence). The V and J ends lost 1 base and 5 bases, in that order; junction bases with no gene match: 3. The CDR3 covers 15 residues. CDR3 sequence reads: CASSIGTGEHQPQHF. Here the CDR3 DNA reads TGTGCCAGTAGTATAGGGACAGGGGAGCATCAGCCCCAGCATTTT.

The CDR3 spells CAIRQGSGNTIYF. The CDR3 DNA reads as TGTGCCATAAGACAGGGGTCTGGAAACACCATATATTTT. The chain links TRBV10-3 to TRBJ1-3; TRBD1 matches at 8 bases. V gave up 9 bases and J gave up 1 base; unmatched junction bases: 2. The germline gives CDR1 ENHRY, CDR2 SYGVKD. The CDR3 loop spans 13 amino acids.

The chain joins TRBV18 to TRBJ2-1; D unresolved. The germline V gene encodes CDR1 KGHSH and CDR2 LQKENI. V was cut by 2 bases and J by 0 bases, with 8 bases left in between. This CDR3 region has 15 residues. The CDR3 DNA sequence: TGTGCCAGCTCACCATACGAGAGCTCCTACAATGAGCAGTTCTTC. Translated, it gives CASSPYESSYNEQFF.

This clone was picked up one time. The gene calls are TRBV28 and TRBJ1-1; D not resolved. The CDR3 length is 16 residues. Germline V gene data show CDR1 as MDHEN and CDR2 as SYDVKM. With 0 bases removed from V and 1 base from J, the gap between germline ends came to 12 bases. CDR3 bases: TGTGCCAGCAGTTTATGGGGCGGCCGAGAGAACACTGAAGCTTTCTTT. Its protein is CASSLWGGRENTEAFF.

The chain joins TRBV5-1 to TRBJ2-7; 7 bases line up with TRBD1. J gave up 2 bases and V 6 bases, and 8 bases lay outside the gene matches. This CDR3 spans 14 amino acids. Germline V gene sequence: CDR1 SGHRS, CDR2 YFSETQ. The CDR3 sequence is CASTQDRPAYEQYF. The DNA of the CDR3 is TGCGCCAGCACCCAGGACAGGCCGGCCTACGAGCAGTACTTC. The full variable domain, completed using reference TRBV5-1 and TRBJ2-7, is KAGVTQTPRYLIKTRGQQVTLSCSPISGHRSVSWYQQTPGQGLQFLFEYFSETQRNKGNFPGRFSGRQFSNSRSEMNVSTLELGDSALYLCASTQDRPAYEQYFGPGTRLTVT.

In nucleotides, the CDR3 is TGTGCCAGCAGTTTTCGTCGTTCAGGACTAGCGGTCACAGATACGCAGTATTTT. This gives the protein CASSFRRSGLAVTDTQYF. The chain couples TRBV28 to TRBJ2-3; TRBD2 agrees at 10 bases. V was clipped by 3 bases and J by 2 bases; unmatched bases: 11. CDR1 MDHEN and CDR2 SYDVKM come from the germline V gene. The CDR3 loop spans 18 amino acids.

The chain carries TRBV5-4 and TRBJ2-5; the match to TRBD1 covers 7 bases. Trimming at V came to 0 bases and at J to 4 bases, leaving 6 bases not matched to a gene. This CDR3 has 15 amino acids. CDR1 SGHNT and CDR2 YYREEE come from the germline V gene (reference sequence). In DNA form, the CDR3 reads TGTGCCAGCAGCTTGGGAGGGGGCGTCGCAGAGACCCAGTACTTC. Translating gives CASSLGGGVAETQYF.

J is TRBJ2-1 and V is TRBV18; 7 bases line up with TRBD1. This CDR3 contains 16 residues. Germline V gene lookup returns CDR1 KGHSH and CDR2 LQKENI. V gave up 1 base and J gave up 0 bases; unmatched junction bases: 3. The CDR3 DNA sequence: TGTGCCAGCTCACCACGACAGGGCGGCTCCTACAATGAGCAGTTCTTC. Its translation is CASSPRQGGSYNEQFF.

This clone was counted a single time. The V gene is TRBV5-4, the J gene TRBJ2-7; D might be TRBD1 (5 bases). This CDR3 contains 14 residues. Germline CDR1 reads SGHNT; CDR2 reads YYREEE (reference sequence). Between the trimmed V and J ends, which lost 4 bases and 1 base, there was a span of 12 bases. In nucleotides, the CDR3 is TGTGCCAGCAGCCTCGGAGCAGGGTCCTACGAGCAGTACTTC. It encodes CASSLGAGSYEQYF.

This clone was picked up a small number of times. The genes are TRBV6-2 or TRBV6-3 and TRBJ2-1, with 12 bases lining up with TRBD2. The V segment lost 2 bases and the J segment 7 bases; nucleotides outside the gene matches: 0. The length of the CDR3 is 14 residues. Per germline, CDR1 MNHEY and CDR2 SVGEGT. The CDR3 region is CASSYGLAGNEQFF. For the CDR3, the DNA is TGTGCCAGCAGTTACGGACTAGCGGGAAATGAGCAGTTCTTC.

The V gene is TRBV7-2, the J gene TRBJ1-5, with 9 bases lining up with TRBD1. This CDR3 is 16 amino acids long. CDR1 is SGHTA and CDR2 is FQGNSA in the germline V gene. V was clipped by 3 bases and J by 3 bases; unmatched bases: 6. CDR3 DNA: TGTGCCAGCAGCTTTACCGGGACAGGGTACAATCAGCCCCAGCATTTT. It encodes CASSFTGTGYNQPQHF.

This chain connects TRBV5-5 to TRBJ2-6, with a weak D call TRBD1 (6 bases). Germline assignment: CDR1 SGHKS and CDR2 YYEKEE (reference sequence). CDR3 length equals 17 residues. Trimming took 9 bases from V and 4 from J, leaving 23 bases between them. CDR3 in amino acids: CAIFRGRGPVGANVLTF. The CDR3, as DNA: TGTGCCATCTTTCGTGGCAGGGGCCCGGTCGGGGCCAACGTCCTGACTTTC.

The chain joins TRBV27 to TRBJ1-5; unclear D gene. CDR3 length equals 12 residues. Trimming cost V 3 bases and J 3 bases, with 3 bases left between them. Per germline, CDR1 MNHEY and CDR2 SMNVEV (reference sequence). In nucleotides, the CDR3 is TGTGCCAGCAGTTTTTACAATCAGCCCCAGCATTTT. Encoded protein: CASSFYNQPQHF.

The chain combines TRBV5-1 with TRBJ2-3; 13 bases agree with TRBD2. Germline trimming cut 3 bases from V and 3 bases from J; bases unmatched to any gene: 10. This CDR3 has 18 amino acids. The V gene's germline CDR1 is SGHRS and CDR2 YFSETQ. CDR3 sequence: CASSSHRTSGRLTDTQYF. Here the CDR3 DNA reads TGCGCCAGCAGCTCGCACCGGACTAGCGGGAGACTGACAGATACGCAGTATTTT.

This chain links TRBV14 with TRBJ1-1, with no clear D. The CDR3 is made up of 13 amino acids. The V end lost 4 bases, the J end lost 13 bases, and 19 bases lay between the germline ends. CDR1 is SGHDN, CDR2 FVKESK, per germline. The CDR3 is CASSPKLDLGVFF. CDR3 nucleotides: TGTGCCAGCAGCCCAAAGTTGGATCTTGGGGTTTTCTTT.

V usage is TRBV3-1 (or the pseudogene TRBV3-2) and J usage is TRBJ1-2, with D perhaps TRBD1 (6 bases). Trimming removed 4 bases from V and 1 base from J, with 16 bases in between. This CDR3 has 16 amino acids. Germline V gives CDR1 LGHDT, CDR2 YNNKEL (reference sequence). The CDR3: CASSPRQVSFNYGYTF. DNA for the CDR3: TGTGCCAGCAGCCCTCGACAGGTTTCCTTTAACTATGGCTACACCTTC.

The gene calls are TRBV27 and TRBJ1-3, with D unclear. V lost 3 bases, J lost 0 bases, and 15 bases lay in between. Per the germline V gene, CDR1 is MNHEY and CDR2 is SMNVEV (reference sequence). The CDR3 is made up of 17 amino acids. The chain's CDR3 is CASSFRQAPFSGNTIYF. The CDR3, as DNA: TGTGCCAGCAGTTTTAGACAAGCCCCCTTCTCTGGAAACACCATATATTTT.

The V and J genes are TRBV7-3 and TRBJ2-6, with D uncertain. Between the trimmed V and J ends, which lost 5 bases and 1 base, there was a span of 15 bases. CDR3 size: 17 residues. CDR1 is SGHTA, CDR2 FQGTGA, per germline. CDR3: CASSPFLDTSGANVLTF. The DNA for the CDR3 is TGTGCCAGCAGCCCCTTTCTCGACACTTCTGGGGCCAACGTCCTGACTTTC.

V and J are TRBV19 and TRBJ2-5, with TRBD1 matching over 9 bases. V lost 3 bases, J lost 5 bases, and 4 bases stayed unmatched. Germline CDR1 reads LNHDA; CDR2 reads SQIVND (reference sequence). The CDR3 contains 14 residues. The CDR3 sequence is CASSINRGRETQYF. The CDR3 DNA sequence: TGTGCCAGTAGTATTAACAGGGGGCGGGAGACCCAGTACTTC.

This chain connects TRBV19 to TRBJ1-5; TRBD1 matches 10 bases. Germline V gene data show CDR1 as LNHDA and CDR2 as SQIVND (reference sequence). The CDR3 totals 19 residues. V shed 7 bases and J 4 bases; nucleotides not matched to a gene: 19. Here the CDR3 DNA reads TGTGCCAGTACAAGGATCGGGACAGGGGTCCGGAGTGCGAATCAGCCCCAGCATTTT. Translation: CASTRIGTGVRSANQPQHF.

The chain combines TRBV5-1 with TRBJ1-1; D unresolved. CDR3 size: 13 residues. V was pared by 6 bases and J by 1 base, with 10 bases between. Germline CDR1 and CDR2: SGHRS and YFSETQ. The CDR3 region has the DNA TGCGCCAGCATGAGTACCACGAACACTGAAGCTTTCTTT. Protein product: CASMSTTNTEAFF.

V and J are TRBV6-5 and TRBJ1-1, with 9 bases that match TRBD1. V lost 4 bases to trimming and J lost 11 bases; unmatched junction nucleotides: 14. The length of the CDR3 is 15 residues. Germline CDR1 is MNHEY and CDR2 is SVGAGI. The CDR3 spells CASSSISGTGREAFF. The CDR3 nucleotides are TGTGCCAGCAGTTCAATATCCGGGACAGGGCGTGAGGCTTTCTTT.